What follows are 5 T cell receptor beta chains derived from one specimen sequenced in a study of T cell responses to AZD1222 COVID-19 vaccine. Measured with immunoSEQ multiplex PCR; TCRdb has only the in-frame clones, and not every one. The sample contains about 79,000 clones, just over 90% of which appear only once. The source was peripheral blood, collected on day 0 of MenACWY control vaccination. The receptors originated from an adult in good health.

This rearrangement joins TRBV23-1 to TRBJ1-5; 8 bases line up with TRBD1. TRBV23-1 is given ORF status, its function remaining uncertain. The junction had 13 bases not matched to a gene; V was cut back by 6 bases and J by 6 bases. The CDR3 covers 16 residues. The CDR3 DNA follows: TGCGCCAGCAGCGGCAGGGGGCAGAAAAGGGGTCAGCCCCAGCATTTT. Protein sequence: CASSGRGQKRGQPQHF.

This chain connects TRBV6-2 or TRBV6-3 to TRBJ1-3; D not resolved. The V gene lost 5 bases and the J gene lost 0 bases, with 8 bases spanning the gap. The CDR3 runs 14 residues. CDR1 is MNHEY, CDR2 SVGEGT, per germline. CDR3 DNA sequence: TGTGCCAGCAGTGCAGTGACCTCTGGAAACACCATATATTTT. The encoded protein is CASSAVTSGNTIYF.

In its sample, this clone was seen a few times. The genes are TRBV18 and TRBJ1-5; D might be TRBD1 (5 bases). The germline V gene has CDR1 KGHSH and CDR2 LQKENI. V was pared by 3 bases and J by 6 bases, with 18 bases between. The CDR3 consists of 16 residues. This CDR3 is CASSPMGLSAGQPQHF. DNA of the CDR3: TGTGCCAGCTCACCGATGGGACTATCGGCCGGTCAGCCCCAGCATTTT.

J is TRBJ2-3 and V is TRBV19; D ambiguous. Trimming stripped 2 bases from V and 3 bases from J, with 12 bases between. This CDR3 contains 15 residues. Germline-derived CDR1 and CDR2 are LNHDA and SQIVND (reference sequence). The DNA for the CDR3 is TGTGCCAGTAGTATACCCCTAGGTGGTACAGATACGCAGTATTTT. This sequence encodes CASSIPLGGTDTQYF.

The chain uses TRBV28 and TRBJ1-2; D perhaps matches TRBD1 (5 bases). Germline values: CDR1 MDHEN, CDR2 SYDVKM. V was shortened by 4 bases and J by 5 bases, with 5 bases between the two germline ends. The CDR3 runs to 11 residues. The chain's CDR3 is CASSWGYGYTF. CDR3 sequence (DNA): TGTGCCAGCAGTTGGGGGTATGGCTACACCTTC.